A single T cell receptor beta chain is shown here with its context. The data originate from a study of CD8 T cells in Susac syndrome. RNA amounts of roughly 0.45 to 1 ug underwent reverse transcription with random hexamers. Amplification of the TCR beta CDR3 was carried out by immunoSEQ multiplex PCR, which spanned a total of 54 Vbeta and 13 Jbeta segments. TCRdb fed the immunoSEQ multiplex PCR reads into MiXCR, producing one record per CDR3 protein. This table holds about 150,000 distinct CDR3 sequences, 85% to 95% found once. The authors negatively isolated CD8+ and CD4+ T cells and FACS-enriched TEMRA cells. CDR1 MNHEY and CDR2 SMNVEV come from the germline V gene (reference sequence). With 6 bases clipped from V and 6 bases from J, the junction kept 19 bases outside the gene matches. The CDR3 is 17 amino acids.

The source is a human donor with Susac syndrome. The specimen was CD4+ T cells from PBMCs. This chain uses TRBV27 with TRBJ1-2, with TRBD1 matching 7 bases. Here the CDR3 reads CASRSLVAGGLQDGYTF. Here the CDR3 DNA reads TGTGCCAGCAGAAGTTTGGTTGCAGGGGGTTTACAGGATGGCTACACCTTC.